Below are 29 T cell receptor beta chains sequenced from a single sample in a study of T cell responses to AZD1222 COVID-19 vaccine (dated by TCRdb to the early 2020s). Read against the paper, the sample's time point label means: about 28 days (+/-7) after the second vaccine dose. The library was generated by the immunoSEQ multiplex PCR assay. In its TCRdb copy, this immuneACCESS table keeps in-frame sequences only and misses some clones. Where compared with another copy, unresolved V genes explain less than half of these, and the others have no known cause. The sample yields about 19,000 clones; roughly 81% were counted once. In total, the top ten clones hold roughly a fifth of the sample. Sequencing was performed on peripheral blood, taken 28 days after the second AZD1222 dose. These receptor sequences come from an adult who received the AZD1222 COVID-19 vaccine.

A few counts support this clone. This chain joins TRBV18 and TRBJ1-3; D gene ambiguous. This CDR3 has 17 amino acids. Germline CDR1 reads KGHSH; CDR2 reads LQKENI. Trimming removed 0 bases at V and 1 base at J, with 13 bases between. The CDR3 loop is CASSPPGQVYSGNTIYF. CDR3 coding DNA: TGTGCCAGCTCACCACCAGGGCAGGTTTATTCTGGAAACACCATATATTTT.

The chain has TRBV25-1 and TRBJ2-7; 8 bases map to TRBD2. After removal of 6 bases from V and 2 bases from J, the junction contained 6 bases not matched to a gene. This CDR3 region has 14 residues. Germline values: CDR1 MGHDK, CDR2 SYGVNS. The CDR3 coding sequence is TGTGCCAGCAGCATGGTGGGACTAGCCTACGAGCAGTACTTC. This gives the protein CASSMVGLAYEQYF.

V and J are TRBV5-4 and TRBJ2-3; 7 nucleotides agree with TRBD2. Unmatched junction bases numbered 3, after V lost 2 bases and J lost 0 bases. The CDR3 loop spans 15 amino acids. Germline V gene lookup returns CDR1 SGHNT and CDR2 YYREEE (reference sequence). The CDR3 bases are TGTGCCAGCAGCTTTGGAGCGGGGAGCACAGATACGCAGTATTTT. Its translation is CASSFGAGSTDTQYF.

This clone was counted a few times. V and J are TRBV9 and TRBJ2-3, with D possibly TRBD2 on 6 matching bases. V lost 0 bases to trimming and J lost 4 bases, with 9 bases between them. In germline, CDR1 is SGDLS, CDR2 YYNGEE. The CDR3 runs to 14 residues. In nucleotides, the CDR3 is TGTGCCAGCAGCGTAGAATTAGCGGCAGATACGCAGTATTTT. It codes for CASSVELAADTQYF.

The chain couples TRBV5-4 to TRBJ1-3, with D perhaps matching TRBD1 (6 bases). The CDR3 extends over 16 amino acids. Germline V gives CDR1 SGHNT, CDR2 YYREEE (reference sequence). V dropped 0 bases and J dropped 3 bases, with 13 bases sitting between them. CDR3 sequence (DNA): TGTGCCAGCAGCTTGGGAGGGGGGACGTTTGGAAACACCATATATTTT. Its translation is CASSLGGGTFGNTIYF.

The chain is built from TRBV2 and TRBJ2-5; no clear D. CDR3 length equals 11 residues. From germline, CDR1 is SNHLY and CDR2 FYNNEI. V gave up 7 bases and J gave up 3 bases, with 6 bases separating them. The CDR3 DNA is TGTGCCAGCACCCGCGAAGAGACCCAGTACTTC. It translates to CASTREETQYF.

This chain connects TRBV11-2 to TRBJ2-3; D might be TRBD2 (5 bases). Germline V lookup: CDR1 SGHAT, CDR2 FQNNGV. There are 17 residues in the CDR3. Trimming took off 3 bases at V and 3 bases at J, with 19 bases between the two ends. In DNA, the CDR3 is TGTGCCAGCAGCTTTTCCGCCCGGCGGGCCGGGACAGATACGCAGTATTTT. It yields the protein CASSFSARRAGTDTQYF.

The V gene is TRBV24-1, the J gene TRBJ1-3; D remains unclear. Germline CDR1 KGHDR, CDR2 SFDVKD. Trimming cost V 5 bases and J 0 bases, with 16 bases left between them. The CDR3 totals 17 residues. This chain's CDR3 is CATSVLDCPTSGNTIYF. The CDR3, as DNA: TGTGCCACCAGTGTCTTGGACTGCCCCACCTCTGGAAACACCATATATTTT.

The chain couples TRBV7-6 to TRBJ2-7; the D gene is possibly TRBD2 (5 bases). This CDR3 contains 16 residues. V was cut by 5 bases and J by 0 bases, with 17 bases left in between. CDR1 is SGHVS and CDR2 is FNYEAQ in the germline V gene. The CDR3 here is CASSPAATTPSYEQYF. In nucleotides, the CDR3 is TGTGCCAGCAGCCCAGCGGCGACTACTCCCTCCTACGAGCAGTACTTC.

This chain uses TRBV9 with TRBJ1-1; 8 bases align to TRBD1. Germline assignment: CDR1 SGDLS and CDR2 YYNGEE. The CDR3 loop spans 16 amino acids. V dropped 0 bases and J dropped 5; count of bases not matched to a gene: 9. CDR3 sequence: CASSVGPPGGITEAFF. The CDR3 nucleotides read TGTGCCAGCAGCGTAGGCCCCCCAGGGGGCATAACTGAAGCTTTCTTT.

The V and J genes are TRBV5-1 and TRBJ1-4; D not resolved. The CDR3 covers 14 residues. V dropped 0 bases and J dropped 8 bases, with 11 bases sitting between them. Germline assignment: CDR1 SGHRS and CDR2 YFSETQ. The chain's CDR3 is CASSLGSGTEKLFF. The CDR3 region has the DNA TGCGCCAGCAGCTTGGGGTCTGGCACCGAAAAACTGTTTTTT.

This clone came up once. The chain joins TRBV9 to TRBJ2-2, with D possibly being TRBD1 (5 bases). Trimming took 2 bases from V and 13 from J, leaving 12 bases between them. Germline V gene lookup returns CDR1 SGDLS and CDR2 YYNGEE. The CDR3 extends over 12 amino acids. The DNA of the CDR3 is TGTGCCAGCAGCGTCGACAGATTTGGGCTGTTTTTT. This encodes CASSVDRFGLFF.

The V call is TRBV25-1, the J call TRBJ2-7; the match to TRBD1 covers 7 bases. Germline CDR1 is MGHDK and CDR2 is SYGVNS. This CDR3 has 13 residues. The trim removed 6 bases at V and 4 bases at J, leaving 6 bases unmatched. CDR3 DNA sequence: TGTGCCAGCAGCCAGGGGGACCCTTACGAGCAGTACTTC. This gives the protein CASSQGDPYEQYF.

The chain has TRBV7-2 and TRBJ2-7, with 8 bases that match TRBD1. V lost 5 bases and J lost 2; bases outside the gene matches: 8. CDR1 is SGHTA and CDR2 is FQGNSA in the germline V gene. The CDR3 has 15 amino acids. The chain's CDR3 is CASSAGQGGTYEQYF. CDR3 sequence (DNA): TGTGCCAGCAGCGCAGGACAGGGTGGAACCTACGAGCAGTACTTC.

This clone showed up just a few times. The rearrangement joins TRBV5-1 to TRBJ1-3; D is uncertain. V lost 2 bases, J lost 0 bases, and 9 bases lay in between. The CDR3 totals 15 residues. Germline V gene lookup returns CDR1 SGHRS and CDR2 YFSETQ. This chain's CDR3 is CASSFGGSSGNTIYF. CDR3 in DNA: TGCGCCAGCAGCTTCGGCGGGAGCTCTGGAAACACCATATATTTT.

The gene calls are TRBV14 and TRBJ2-3, with TRBD1 matching over 9 bases. Germline V lookup: CDR1 SGHDN, CDR2 FVKESK. Trimming cost V 0 bases and J 6 bases; bases outside gene matches: 13. CDR3 length: 18 residues. DNA for the CDR3: TGTGCCAGCAGCCAAGATGTCGGGACAGGGCGAATAGGGGATACGCAGTATTTT. Its protein product is CASSQDVGTGRIGDTQYF.

In its sample, this clone ranks as medium-sized. J is TRBJ1-2 and V is TRBV11-2; 9 positions match TRBD1. CDR3 length: 14 amino acids. Looked up from germline, CDR1 is SGHAT and CDR2 is FQNNGV. V lost 5 bases to trimming and J lost 4 bases; unmatched junction nucleotides: 5. The chain's CDR3 is CASSPGQGPYGYTF. CDR3 bases: TGTGCCAGCAGCCCGGGACAGGGACCCTATGGCTACACCTTC.

This clone is labeled as medium-sized (0.01 to 0.1%). V is TRBV5-6 and J is TRBJ2-5, with a possible D match to TRBD1 (6 bases). V gave up 5 bases and J gave up 0 bases, with 14 bases separating them. Germline-derived CDR1 and CDR2 are SGHDT and YYEEEE. The CDR3 sequence is 15 residues long. CDR3 in amino acids: CASRVGWGHQETQYF. The CDR3 coding sequence is TGTGCCAGCAGAGTGGGATGGGGGCACCAAGAGACCCAGTACTTC.

This chain uses TRBV5-1 with TRBJ1-4, with D perhaps TRBD1 (5 bases). Germline V CDR1 and CDR2: SGHRS, YFSETQ. Trimming removed 4 bases from V and 7 bases from J, with 14 bases in between. This CDR3 is 14 amino acids long. The CDR3 loop reads CASSREGNSEKLFF. CDR3 bases: TGCGCCAGCAGCCGGGAGGGGAACAGTGAAAAACTGTTTTTT.

V is TRBV4-3 and J is TRBJ2-7, with TRBD1 matching over 9 bases. Trimming at V came to 4 bases and at J to 2 bases, leaving 6 bases not matched to a gene. CDR1 LGHNA and CDR2 YSLEER come from the germline V gene. The CDR3 is made up of 15 amino acids. CDR3 coding DNA: TGCGCCAGCAGCCCTCAGGGACAGGGACCCTACGAGCAGTACTTC. Its translation: CASSPQGQGPYEQYF.

The chain carries TRBV30 and TRBJ2-1; TRBD2 aligns across 11 bases. Trimming removed 1 base from V and 2 bases from J; junction bases left unmatched: 16. The CDR3 loop spans 20 amino acids. Looked up from germline, CDR1 is GTSNPN and CDR2 is SVGIG (reference sequence). CDR3 in DNA: TGTGCCTGGAGTGGGTTTAGCGGGAGGGCCGTTTCGAGTCCCTACAATGAGCAGTTCTTC. Encoded protein: CAWSGFSGRAVSSPYNEQFF. The full variable domain, its missing parts supplied by reference TRBV30 and TRBJ2-1, is SQTIHQWPATLVQPVGSPLSLECTVEGTSNPNLYWYRQAAGRGLQLLFYSVGIGQISSEVPQNLSASRPQDRQFILSSKKLLLSDSGFYLCAWSGFSGRAVSSPYNEQFFGPGTRLTVL.

The rearrangement uses TRBV6-5 and TRBJ1-5; D is uncertain. CDR1 is MNHEY, CDR2 SVGAGI, per germline. V was trimmed by 8 bases and J by 1 base, leaving 9 bases between them. The CDR3 has 13 residues. The CDR3: CASCTGSNQPQHF. Here the CDR3 DNA reads TGTGCCAGCTGTACGGGGAGCAATCAGCCCCAGCATTTT.

This chain connects TRBV5-1 to TRBJ1-5, with D possibly being TRBD1 (6 bases). Germline V gene data show CDR1 as SGHRS and CDR2 as YFSETQ. Trimming left V 1 base short and J 0 bases short, with 14 bases between. The length of the CDR3 is 17 residues. CDR3 DNA sequence: TGCGCCAGCAGCTTGTTTGCCAGGGGTGATAGCAATCAGCCCCAGCATTTT. Amino acids: CASSLFARGDSNQPQHF.

The chain recombines TRBV5-6 with TRBJ1-1, with D unclear. V was clipped by 1 base and J by 0 bases, with 4 bases between them. The V gene's germline CDR1 is SGHDT and CDR2 YYEEEE. The CDR3 loop spans 13 amino acids. CDR3 loop: CASSLQMNTEAFF. The CDR3, as DNA: TGTGCCAGCAGCTTGCAAATGAACACTGAAGCTTTCTTT.

The rearrangement joins TRBV2 to TRBJ2-3; D uncertain. The CDR3 is 12 amino acids. The V end was cut by 4 bases, the J end by 4 bases, with 6 bases between. Germline V gene lookup returns CDR1 SNHLY and CDR2 FYNNEI. The CDR3 DNA follows: TGTGCCAGCAGTGCCTCAGCAGATACGCAGTATTTT. Protein: CASSASADTQYF. Together with reference TRBV2 and TRBJ2-3, the CDR3 gives the full variable domain: EPEVTQTPSHQVTQMGQEVILRCVPISNHLYFYWYRQILGQKVEFLVSFYNNEISEKSEIFDDQFSVERPDGSNFTLKIRSTKLEDSAMYFCASSASADTQYFGPGTRLTVL.

The V gene is TRBV2, the J gene TRBJ2-3; D might be TRBD2 (5 bases). Trimming took off 4 bases at V and 3 bases at J, with 14 bases between the two ends. This CDR3 spans 15 amino acids. Per the germline V gene, CDR1 is SNHLY and CDR2 is FYNNEI. CDR3 protein: CASSVMSAVTDTQYF. The CDR3 DNA sequence: TGTGCCAGCAGTGTCATGTCAGCGGTGACAGATACGCAGTATTTT.

The chain uses TRBV18 and TRBJ2-5; D is perhaps TRBD1 (6 bases). This CDR3 has 18 amino acids. The germline V gene encodes CDR1 KGHSH and CDR2 LQKENI. V shed 2 bases and J shed 3 bases, with 22 bases lying between them. CDR3 coding DNA: TGTGCCAGCTCACCATATCTGGGGGCGGGCCCTATTGAAGAGACCCAGTACTTC. Its translation is CASSPYLGAGPIEETQYF. Together with reference TRBV18 and TRBJ2-5, the CDR3 gives the full variable domain: NAGVMQNPRHLVRRRGQEARLRCSPMKGHSHVYWYRQLPEEGLKFMVYLQKENIIDESGMPKERFSAEFPKEGPSILRIQQVVRGDSAAYFCASSPYLGAGPIEETQYFGPGTRLLVL.

The rearrangement joins TRBV27 to TRBJ2-5, with 8 bases aligning to TRBD2. The junction had 2 bases not matched to a gene; V was cut back by 6 bases and J by 2 bases. The CDR3 loop spans 13 amino acids. Per germline, CDR1 MNHEY and CDR2 SMNVEV (reference sequence). CDR3 loop: CASRGLDQETQYF. CDR3 in DNA: TGTGCCAGCAGGGGACTAGATCAAGAGACCCAGTACTTC.

The V call is TRBV20-1, the J call TRBJ2-5; D unclear. The V end was cut by 3 bases, the J end by 2 bases, with 10 bases between. CDR1 DFQATT and CDR2 SNEGSKA come from the germline V gene (reference sequence). The CDR3 has 13 residues. The DNA of the CDR3 is TGCAGTGCTAGTGACATACAACAAGAGACCCAGTACTTC. Amino acid sequence: CSASDIQQETQYF.